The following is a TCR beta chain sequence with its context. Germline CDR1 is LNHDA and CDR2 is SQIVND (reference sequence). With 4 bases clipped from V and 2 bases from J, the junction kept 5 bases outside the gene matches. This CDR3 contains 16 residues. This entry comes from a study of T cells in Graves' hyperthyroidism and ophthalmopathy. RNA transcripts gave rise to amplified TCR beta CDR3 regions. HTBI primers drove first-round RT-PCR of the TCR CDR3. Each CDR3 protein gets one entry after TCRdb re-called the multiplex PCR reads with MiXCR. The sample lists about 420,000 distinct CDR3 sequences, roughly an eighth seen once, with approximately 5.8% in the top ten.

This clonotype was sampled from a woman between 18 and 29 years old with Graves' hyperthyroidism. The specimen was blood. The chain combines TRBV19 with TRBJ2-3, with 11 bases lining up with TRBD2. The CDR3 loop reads CASSTLAGVSTDTQYF. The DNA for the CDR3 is TGTGCCAGTAGTACACTAGCGGGAGTATCCACAGATACGCAGTATTTT. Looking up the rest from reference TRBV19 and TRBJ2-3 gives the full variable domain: DGGITQSPKYLFRKEGQNVTLSCEQNLNHDAMYWYRQDPGQGLRLIYYSQIVNDFQKGDIAEGYSVSREKKESFPLTVTSAQKNPTAFYLCASSTLAGVSTDTQYFGPGTRLTVL.